A selection of T cell receptor beta chains follows, all from one sample in a study of blood T cell repertoires in COVID-19. TCRdb keeps only in-frame clones here, not all; method: immunoSEQ multiplex PCR. The sample has some 160,000 clones, roughly nine tenths seen once. The sequencing input was peripheral blood. These receptors all come from a man between 60 and 75 years old with acute or convalescent COVID-19. Both conserved end residues are part of each CDR3. D genes are given only for firm matches. The listing skips clone size in some rows; elsewhere it reads once, few, many or a size class.

>TRBV20-1|NA|NA|TRBJ2-3
TGCAGTGCCCACACAGATACGCAGTATTTT
CSAHTDTQYF
>TRBV4-3|NA|NA|TRBJ1-1
TGCGCCAGCAGCCAAGCCAGGAGTGGGAGCACTGAAGCTTTCTTT
CASSQARSGSTEAFF
>TRBV5-1|NA|NA|TRBJ1-5
TGCGCCAGCACCCCGGGGCAGGGGCCCAATCAGCCCCAGCATTTT
CASTPGQGPNQPQHF
>TRBV10-3|NA|NA|TRBJ2-7
TGTGCCATCCAGACAGGGACTTCCGAGCAGTACTTC
CAIQTGTSEQYF
>TRBV5-4|TRBD1|NA|TRBJ1-4
TGTGCCAGCAGCACCTACAGGGGTCGGGGTAATGAAAAACTGTTTTTT
CASSTYRGRGNEKLFF
>TRBV4-2|NA|NA|TRBJ1-4
TGTGCCAGCAGCCAGGAACTTTCCGGGGGAAGGAAAGAAAAACTGTTTTTT
CASSQELSGGRKEKLFF
>TRBV18|NA|NA|TRBJ1-2
TGTGCCAGCTCACGGGGGCAGGACTATGGCTACACCTTC
CASSRGQDYGYTF
>TRBV11-2|NA|NA|TRBJ1-6
TGTGCCAGCAGCTTAACTGGCAGGGGTAATTCACCCCTCCACTTT
CASSLTGRGNSPLHF
>TRBV6-6|NA|NA|TRBJ1-2
TGTGCCAGCATAAGGGAGGCTCCTAGCTATGGCTACACCTTC
CASIREAPSYGYTF
>TRBV5-6|TRBD1|NA|TRBJ2-7
TGTGCCAGCAGCTTCCAAGGGGGCAGTGTCTACGAGCAGTACTTC
CASSFQGGSVYEQYF
>TRBV19|NA|NA|TRBJ1-5
TGTGCCAGTAGTACCAATGAGTTGGACAGAAAAAATCAGCCCCAGCATTTT
CASSTNELDRKNQPQHF
>TRBV9|NA|NA|TRBJ1-1
TGTGCCAGCAGCGTAGACCCAGTGACAGACACTGAAGCTTTCTTT
CASSVDPVTDTEAFF
>TRBV4-2|NA|NA|TRBJ1-3
TGTGCCAGCAGCCCTGGAACAGGCTCTGGAAACACCATATATTTT
CASSPGTGSGNTIYF
>TRBV5-5|NA|NA|TRBJ2-2
TGTGCCAGCAGTACATCGCAGGGGACCGGGGAGCTGTTTTTT
CASSTSQGTGELFF
>TRBV4-1|NA|NA|TRBJ2-5
TGCGCCAGCAGCCAAATGGAGAGGTACCAAGAGACCCAGTACTTC
CASSQMERYQETQYF
>TRBV5-1|NA|NA|TRBJ1-2
TGCGCCAGCAGCTTGGCCCTAAAGGACACGTATGGCTACACCTTC
CASSLALKDTYGYTF
>TRBV5-1|NA|NA|TRBJ1-6
TGCGCCAGCAGCTTGGGCAGTTATAATTCACCCCTCCACTTT
CASSLGSYNSPLHF
>TRBV24-1|TRBD1|NA|TRBJ2-1
TGTGCCACCAGTCCCAGCGGACAGGGGGCCTACAATGAGCAGTTCTTC
CATSPSGQGAYNEQFF
>TRBV27|TRBD2|NA|TRBJ2-2
TGTGCCAGCAGGGGACTAGCGGACACCGGGGAGCTGTTTTTT
CASRGLADTGELFF
>TRBV5-1|NA|NA|TRBJ2-3
TGCGCCAGCAGCTTGGTGGCTGGGAGTAGCACAGATACGCAGTATTTT
CASSLVAGSSTDTQYF
>TRBV7-2|NA|once|TRBJ2-3
TGTGCCAGCAGCTTAGTTGGGGGGACCTACACAGATACGCAGTATTTT
CASSLVGGTYTDTQYF
>TRBV4-3|TRBD2|NA|TRBJ2-1
TGCGCCAGCAGCCGCAACGGGGGGTCTTACAATGAGCAGTTCTTC
CASSRNGGSYNEQFF
>TRBV24-1|NA|many|TRBJ2-7
TGTGCCACCAGTGATTCTAGAGGATACGAGCAGTACTTC
CATSDSRGYEQYF
>TRBV11-2|NA|NA|TRBJ2-7
TGTGCCAGCAGCCCAGAGGGCTACGAGCAGTACTTC
CASSPEGYEQYF
>TRBV5-1|NA|few|TRBJ1-1
TGCGCCAGCAGCCTCCGGGACGGGAGGAGGAACACTGAAGCTTTCTTT
CASSLRDGRRNTEAFF
>TRBV6-5|NA|NA|TRBJ2-7
TGTGCCAGCAGCCTCGCGATAGGGGGAAAGTACGAGCAGTACTTC
CASSLAIGGKYEQYF
>TRBV5-1|TRBD1|NA|TRBJ1-1
TGCGCCAGCAGCTTGCAGGGGGCGAGGAACACTGAAGCTTTCTTT
CASSLQGARNTEAFF
>TRBV27|TRBD2|NA|TRBJ2-3
TGTGCCAGCAGTGCCCGGGGGGGTAGCACAGATACGCAGTATTTT
CASSARGGSTDTQYF
>TRBV5-1|TRBD2|once|TRBJ2-3
TGCGCCAGCAGCACGGGACTAGTGGGGAGCACAGATACGCAGTATTTT
CASSTGLVGSTDTQYF
>TRBV20-1|TRBD1|NA|TRBJ1-2
TGCAGTGCTAGTGGACAGGGGGCGGGCTACACCTTC
CSASGQGAGYTF
>TRBV6-5|TRBD1|NA|TRBJ1-1
TGTGCCAGCACATACAGGGGTACGAACACTGAAGCTTTCTTT
CASTYRGTNTEAFF